This TCR beta chain was captured in a study of technical replicates of blood from several donors (dated by TCRdb to 2017 to 2019). Libraries came from the immunoSEQ multiplex PCR assay. TCRdb obtained this table from immuneACCESS and retained in-frame rearrangements with V and J assigned. These tables miss some clones; where compared with another copy, unresolved V genes account for less than half of the shortfall, and the remainder is unexplained. This sample has about 85,000 clones in its table, and around 94% of those were observed once. In total, the top ten clones hold approximately 0.25% of the sample. The CDR3, from cysteine to phenylalanine, totals 14 residues. CDR3 DNA only is kept here, 42 bases in frame from base 1. Taken from the germline V gene, the CDR1 and CDR2 loops are SGHRS and YFSETQ. The V end loses 4 bases and the J end loses 1 base, and a stretch of 8 bases separates them. This clone has just one count. The antigen it binds to is not known. There are no base qualities to consult, and no much larger clone falls within one base.

The receptor's source is a human donor in good health. The material sequenced was T cells isolated from PBMCs. The V and J segments used are TRBV5-1 and TRBJ2-2; TRBD1 is a possible D gene, resting on 6 matching bases. The DNA sequence is TGCGCCAGCAGCATGGGACAGAACACCGGGGAGCTGTTTTTT. Translated, it reads CASSMGQNTGELFF.